The sequence of this T cell receptor (beta chain) was determined in a study of CD8 T cells in ankylosing spondylitis. This CDR3 contains 19 residues. Germline V gene sequence: CDR1 SGHAT, CDR2 FQNNGV. V dropped 5 bases and J dropped 1; count of bases not matched to a gene: 13. Using quantitative 5'-RACE with molecular barcodes, the authors made TCR beta libraries. TCRdb passed the 5' RACE reads through MiXCR, listing each CDR3 protein once. The sample carries roughly 670,000 distinct CDR3 sequences, under 20% recorded once. The study's findings and limits: Previous work reported some of these motif variants in the synovial fluid and blood of reactive arthritis. Characteristic of ankylosing spondylitis blood, it appeared, was a TCR beta motif comprising about eight highly homologous variants. Within matched ankylosing spondylitis synovial fluid, disease-linked clones were reportedly significantly enriched.

The table lists this clonotype with a few counts. The antigen remains undetermined. The rearrangement joins TRBV11-2 to TRBJ2-3; 12 nucleotides match TRBD2. Sequenced sample: blood, either unsorted or a sorted T cell fraction (not recorded which). This sequence was found in a male donor with ankylosing spondylitis. CDR3 protein: CASSHGLAGRFGGTDTQYF. Here the CDR3 DNA reads TGTGCCAGCAGCCATGGACTAGCGGGGAGATTTGGAGGCACAGATACGCAGTATTTT.